A selection of T cell receptor beta chains follows, all from one sample in a study of radiation and T cells in renal cell carcinoma. Clones were read by immunoSEQ multiplex PCR, and TCRdb kept only the in-frame ones, dropping some. The sample shows about 15,000 clones, 64% of them seen only once. The material sequenced was tumor tissue, taken from a patient whose treatment included radiotherapy and nephrectomy. The receptors were sampled from a woman in her sixties or seventies with renal cell carcinoma. CDR3s include the opening cysteine and the closing phenylalanine or tryptophan. A D gene is named only where the DNA matches it firmly.

TRBJ2-7	-	TRBV9	CASSVSDLSEQYF
TRBJ1-3	TRBD1	TRBV6-5	CASRGTGGVNTIYF
TRBJ2-6	TRBD1	TRBV2	CASSSQGAGANVLTF
TRBJ1-1	-	TRBV27	CASSLWAGNTEAFF
TRBJ2-7	-	TRBV7-9	CASSLSGQYYEQYF
TRBJ2-1	-	TRBV19	CASSIDPASSNEQFF
TRBJ2-1	TRBD2	TRBV7-2	CASSSRTSGIDEQFF
TRBJ2-7	-	TRBV18	CASSPPSQAYRGEQYF
TRBJ2-1	TRBD1	TRBV7-9	CASSLGTGSYNEQFF
TRBJ1-3	TRBD1	TRBV5-1	CASSLGGQGNTIYF
TRBJ2-5	TRBD2	TRBV10-2	CASTFRGGPETQYF
TRBJ1-4	TRBD1	TRBV15	CATSRDQGRGLEKLFF
TRBJ2-3	-	TRBV1	CTSSQDVSGGCTDTQYF
TRBJ2-7	-	TRBV13	CASSLSQGPLSYEQYF
TRBJ2-2	TRBD1	TRBV5-3	CARSCRQGRDTGELFF
TRBJ2-2	-	TRBV18	CASSPPSTPGELFF
TRBJ1-2	-	TRBV5-6	CASREMGTVGYTF
TRBJ2-1	-	TRBV6-5	CASSSRGGEQFF
TRBJ1-4	-	TRBV15	CATSRDKGFAEKLFF
TRBJ2-3	TRBD2	TRBV4-1	CASSQEVPSGTADTQYF
TRBJ1-3	TRBD1	TRBV9	CASSVDAGGTGNTIYF
TRBJ1-3	-	TRBV18	CASTEGVSGNTIYF
TRBJ1-4	-	TRBV19	CASSKIGSDEKLFF
TRBJ2-7	TRBD1	TRBV30	CAWSRQGHEQYF
TRBJ2-3	TRBD2	TRBV30	CAWSVPIPGLAGDTDTQYF
TRBJ1-1	-	TRBV4-1	CASSPFISGDTEAFF
TRBJ1-2	TRBD1	TRBV7-6	CASSLETGVLNGYTF
TRBJ2-2	-	TRBV5-6	CASSLGPSPNTGELFF
TRBJ1-2	-	TRBV5-4	CASSLEAGAGGYTF
TRBJ2-2	TRBD2	TRBV9	CASSPSGRAAGELFF
TRBJ2-1	-	TRBV6-6	CASSSGVSYNEQFF
TRBJ2-7	-	TRBV7-2	CASSPQTGRSDEQYF
TRBJ1-6	-	TRBV4-1	CASSLGKANSPLHF
TRBJ2-5	TRBD2	TRBV5-4	CASSLYRTSLETQYF
TRBJ2-7	-	TRBV27	CASRNSAGNSYEQYF
TRBJ2-7	TRBD1	TRBV7-9	CASSTPGQGSYEQYF
TRBJ2-5	-	TRBV6-5	CASSRQLQETQYF
TRBJ2-5	TRBD2	TRBV30	CAWNGAGGLSGETQYF
TRBJ2-2	TRBD1	TRBV4-1	CASSHPGTGNTGELFF
TRBJ2-7	-	TRBV7-2	CASSLGWGEQYF
TRBJ2-7	TRBD2	TRBV4-1	CASSLGTNDEQYF
TRBJ2-5	TRBD2	TRBV5-4	CASSPAGGQETQYF
TRBJ1-6	-	TRBV5-1	CASRDTNSPLHF
TRBJ2-1	TRBD2	TRBV7-2	CASSSTSLNSYNEQFF
TRBJ1-1	-	TRBV19	CASSPGAGVTEAFF
TRBJ2-3	TRBD2	TRBV4-1	CASSQDPASGNTQYF
TRBJ2-1	-	TRBV19	CASSIGGVWGSNEQFF
TRBJ1-4	-	TRBV15	CATSRDLGEKLFF
TRBJ2-1	TRBD1	TRBV19	CASSAGTAQKGYNEQFF
TRBJ1-2	-	TRBV18	CASSPTGGNYGYTF